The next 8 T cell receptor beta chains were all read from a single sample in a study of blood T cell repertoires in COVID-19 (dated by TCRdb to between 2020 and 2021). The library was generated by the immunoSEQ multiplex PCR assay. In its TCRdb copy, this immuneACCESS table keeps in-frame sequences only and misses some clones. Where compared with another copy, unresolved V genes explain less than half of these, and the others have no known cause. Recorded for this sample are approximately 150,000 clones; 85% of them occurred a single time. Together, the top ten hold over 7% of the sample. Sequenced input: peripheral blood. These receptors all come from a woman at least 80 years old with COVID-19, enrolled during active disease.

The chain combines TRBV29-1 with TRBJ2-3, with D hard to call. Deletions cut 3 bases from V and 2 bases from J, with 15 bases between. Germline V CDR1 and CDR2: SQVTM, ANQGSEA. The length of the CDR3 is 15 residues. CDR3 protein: CSVELGTGATDTQYF. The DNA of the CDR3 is TGCAGCGTTGAGCTAGGCACCGGCGCCACAGATACGCAGTATTTT.

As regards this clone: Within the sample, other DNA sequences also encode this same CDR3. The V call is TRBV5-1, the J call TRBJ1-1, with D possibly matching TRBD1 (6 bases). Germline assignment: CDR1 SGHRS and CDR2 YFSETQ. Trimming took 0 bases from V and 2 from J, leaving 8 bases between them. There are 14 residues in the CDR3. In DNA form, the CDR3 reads TGCGCCAGCAGCTTGGGGACAGTCAACACTGAAGCTTTCTTT. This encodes CASSLGTVNTEAFF. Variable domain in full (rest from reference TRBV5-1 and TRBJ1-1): KAGVTQTPRYLIKTRGQQVTLSCSPISGHRSVSWYQQTPGQGLQFLFEYFSETQRNKGNFPGRFSGRQFSNSRSEMNVSTLELGDSALYLCASSLGTVNTEAFFGQGTRLTVV.

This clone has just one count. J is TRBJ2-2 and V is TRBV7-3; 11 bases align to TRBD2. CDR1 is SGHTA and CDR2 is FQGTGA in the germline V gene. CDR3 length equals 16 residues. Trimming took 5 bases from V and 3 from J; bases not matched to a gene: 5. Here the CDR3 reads CASSTLAGAYTGELFF. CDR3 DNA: TGTGCCAGCAGCACACTAGCGGGGGCCTACACCGGGGAGCTGTTTTTT.

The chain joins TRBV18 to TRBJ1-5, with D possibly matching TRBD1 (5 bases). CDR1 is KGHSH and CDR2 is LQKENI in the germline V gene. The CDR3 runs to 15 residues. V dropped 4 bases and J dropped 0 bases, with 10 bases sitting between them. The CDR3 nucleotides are TGTGCCAGCTCACTAACAGGAGATAGCAATCAGCCCCAGCATTTT. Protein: CASSLTGDSNQPQHF.

The DNA for the CDR3 is TGCGCCAGCAGTCAGGGGCATGGTGAAAAACTGTTTTTT. Protein: CASSQGHGEKLFF. The chain links TRBV5-1 to TRBJ1-4, with D possibly TRBD1 on 6 matching bases. Germline V gene lookup returns CDR1 SGHRS and CDR2 YFSETQ. V dropped 5 bases and J dropped 7 bases, with 12 bases sitting between them. The length of the CDR3 is 13 residues.

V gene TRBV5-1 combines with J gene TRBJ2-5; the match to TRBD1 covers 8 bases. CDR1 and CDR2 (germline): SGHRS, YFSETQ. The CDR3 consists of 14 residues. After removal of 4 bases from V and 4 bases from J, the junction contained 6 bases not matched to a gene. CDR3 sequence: CASSGQGAGETQYF. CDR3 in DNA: TGCGCCAGCAGCGGCCAGGGGGCCGGAGAGACCCAGTACTTC.

As DNA, the CDR3 is TGCGCCAGCAGCCCCTCGCAACACCCCGGGAGTGGCTACACCTTC. Translation: CASSPSQHPGSGYTF. The chain has TRBV5-1 and TRBJ1-2; D not certain. The germline gives CDR1 SGHRS, CDR2 YFSETQ. The V gene lost 4 bases and the J gene lost 7 bases, with 20 bases spanning the gap. This CDR3 has 15 amino acids.

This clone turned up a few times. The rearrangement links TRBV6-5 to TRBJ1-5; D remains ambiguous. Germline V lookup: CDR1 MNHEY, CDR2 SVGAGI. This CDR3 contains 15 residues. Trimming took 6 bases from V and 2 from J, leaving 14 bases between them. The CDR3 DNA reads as TGTGCCAGCAGCCCCCGGCGCGGGGGCAATCAGCCCCAGCATTTT. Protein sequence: CASSPRRGGNQPQHF.